These T cell receptor beta chains were read from a single sample in a study of blood T cell repertoires in COVID-19. The data were produced by immunoSEQ multiplex PCR, yet TCRdb's version contains in-frame clones alone and is incomplete. The data contain 110,000 to 150,000 clones, around 73% of them singletons. What was sequenced was PBMCs or T cells enriched from blood (not recorded which). The receptors derive from a woman aged 50 to 65 who had recovered from COVID-19. Each CDR3 is given with its conserved first and last residue. The D gene is left open where the match is weak. The size of a clone is reported for some rows only, either as once, few or many, or as a class for expanded clones.

>-|TRBV29-1|TRBJ2-1|TRBD2
TGCAGCGCCGGGACTAGCGATGGGAACAATGAGCAGTTCTTC
CSAGTSDGNNEQFF
>-|TRBV3-1/TRBV3-2|TRBJ1-3|-
TGTGCCAGCAGCCAAGATATAACGGTGGGAAACACCATATATTTT
CASSQDITVGNTIYF
>-|TRBV5-1|TRBJ1-4|-
TGCGCCAGCAGCTTGGGGACTGAAATGCGTAAACTGTTTTTT
CASSLGTEMRKLFF
>-|TRBV19|TRBJ2-7|TRBD1
TGTGCCAGTAGTGCCGGACAGGGATCCTACGAGCAGTACTTC
CASSAGQGSYEQYF
>-|TRBV12-3/TRBV12-4|TRBJ2-3|TRBD1
TGTGCCAGCGTGGGACAGTCAGGAGATACGCAGTATTTT
CASVGQSGDTQYF
>once|TRBV29-1|TRBJ2-5|-
TGCAGCGTCGAAAGGGGTCCACAAGAGACCCAGTACTTC
CSVERGPQETQYF
>-|TRBV7-9|TRBJ1-2|-
TGTGCCAGCAGCGCCCGGGGGGGTGGCTACACCTTC
CASSARGGGYTF
>few|TRBV6-5|TRBJ1-1|-
TGTGCCAGCAGCCTATTGATCAGGGGAAATGAAGCTTTCTTT
CASSLLIRGNEAFF
>-|TRBV2|TRBJ1-4|TRBD1
TGTGCCAGCAGCCCCGACAGGGACACTAATGAAAAACTGTTTTTT
CASSPDRDTNEKLFF
>-|TRBV6-6|TRBJ1-6|-
TGTGCCAGCAGGCCGGACAAAGCCACGAGTTCACCCCTCCACTTT
CASRPDKATSSPLHF
>-|TRBV6-5|TRBJ2-1|-
TGTGCCACCACTCTCTACGGGGGCTACAATGAGCAGTTCTTC
CATTLYGGYNEQFF
>-|TRBV28|TRBJ2-3|-
TGTGCCAGCAGGGGGGCTGTGGGGGATACGCAGTATTTT
CASRGAVGDTQYF
>-|TRBV24-1|TRBJ2-3|-
TGTGCCACCAGTGATGCGGGGACGGTTAGCACAGATACGCAGTATTTT
CATSDAGTVSTDTQYF
>-|TRBV7-9|TRBJ2-1|TRBD1
TGTGCCAGCAGCCTGGACAGGGCCTCCTACAATGAGCAGTTCTTC
CASSLDRASYNEQFF
>medium-sized|TRBV30|TRBJ1-6|TRBD1
TGTGCCTGGAGTAGACAGGGGGCGAGTTCACCCCTCCACTTT
CAWSRQGASSPLHF
>-|TRBV20-1|TRBJ1-6|-
TGCAGTGCTAGAGAGGGGGGACCCCTCCACTTT
CSAREGGPLHF
>few|TRBV11-2|TRBJ2-3|TRBD1
TGTGCCAGCAGCCTTGACAGGGCGTCCGATACGCAGTATTTT
CASSLDRASDTQYF
>-|TRBV2|TRBJ1-2|TRBD1
TGTGCCAGCAGTAAAACCGGGACAGGGGGGGACTATGGCTACACCTTC
CASSKTGTGGDYGYTF
>-|TRBV27|TRBJ2-5|-
TGTGCCAGCAGCCCTAGGGGTCTACAAGAGACCCAGTACTTC
CASSPRGLQETQYF
>-|TRBV18|TRBJ1-1|-
TGTGCCAGCTCTCCATATACAGGGTCGGTGAACACTGAAGCTTTCTTT
CASSPYTGSVNTEAFF
>once|TRBV28|TRBJ2-7|-
TGTGCCAGCACCGTGGGCAGAAAATCCTACGAGCAGTACTTC
CASTVGRKSYEQYF
>medium-sized|TRBV28|TRBJ1-1|-
TGTGCCAGCAGGGTAAACTTCGACAGCAACACTGAAGCTTTCTTT
CASRVNFDSNTEAFF
>-|TRBV5-1|TRBJ2-5|TRBD2
TGCGCCAGCAGCTCATTTAGCGGGGGGGCCGTGAAGACCCAGTACTTC
CASSSFSGGAVKTQYF
>-|TRBV11-1|TRBJ2-7|-
TGTGCCAGCAGCTTCCAGGGGGGCGAGCAGTACTTC
CASSFQGGEQYF
>-|TRBV9|TRBJ2-3|-
TGTGCCAGCAGCGTAGTTATCACAGATACGCAGTATTTT
CASSVVITDTQYF
>-|TRBV5-6|TRBJ2-7|-
TGTGCCAGCAGCTTGGGAGGGAACCACGAGCAGTACTTC
CASSLGGNHEQYF
>-|TRBV5-1|TRBJ1-2|-
TGCGCCAGCAGCTACAATCCAAACTATGGCTACACCTTC
CASSYNPNYGYTF
>-|TRBV4-2|TRBJ2-5|TRBD2
TGTGCCAGCAGCCAAGATGGGTCGGGGGGAGAGACCCAGTACTTC
CASSQDGSGGETQYF
>-|TRBV3-1/TRBV3-2|TRBJ2-1|-
TGTGCCAGCAGTACGAGGGGGGGCGAGCAGTTCTTC
CASSTRGGEQFF
>medium-sized|TRBV27|TRBJ1-4|TRBD1
TGTGCCAGCAGTTCCACCCCGGACAGGGTTGAAAAACTGTTTTTT
CASSSTPDRVEKLFF
>-|TRBV5-1|TRBJ1-1|-
TGCGCCAGCAGCTCTGCCCGGGATACGAACACTGAAGCTTTCTTT
CASSSARDTNTEAFF
>-|TRBV19|TRBJ2-5|-
TGTGCCAGTAGTCCTCGAACGGTCCGGGAGACCCAGTACTTC
CASSPRTVRETQYF
>-|TRBV2|TRBJ2-1|TRBD1
TGTGCCAGCAGTCGTACCGGGACAGGGGCCAATGAGCAGTTCTTC
CASSRTGTGANEQFF
>-|TRBV7-2|TRBJ2-3|TRBD1
TGTGCCAGCAGCTCGGGACAGTATCCCACAGATACGCAGTATTTT
CASSSGQYPTDTQYF
>-|TRBV24-1|TRBJ1-4|TRBD1
TGTGCCACTGGACAGGCAACTAATGAAAAACTGTTTTTT
CATGQATNEKLFF
>-|TRBV9|TRBJ2-5|-
TGTGCCAGCAGCGTAGGTACGGGGGGCCGGGAGACCCAGTACTTC
CASSVGTGGRETQYF
>-|TRBV5-5|TRBJ2-2|-
TGTGCCAGCAGCTTGGTACAGGGACACACCGGGGAGCTGTTTTTT
CASSLVQGHTGELFF
>-|TRBV7-2|TRBJ2-5|-
TGTGCCAGCACCCCCGGGGTTGTAGGGGAGACCCAGTACTTC
CASTPGVVGETQYF
>-|TRBV2|TRBJ1-5|TRBD1
TGTGCCAGCAGTCCTCGGACAGGGGAGCCTAGCAATCAGCCCCAGCATTTT
CASSPRTGEPSNQPQHF
>-|TRBV9|TRBJ2-5|TRBD1
TGTGCCAGCAGCTCCTCCGTGACAGGGAAAGGGGAGACCCAGTACTTC
CASSSSVTGKGETQYF
>-|TRBV7-9|TRBJ1-6|-
TGTGCCAGCAGCCAGGACGGGACACCGTATGTGAGACCCCTCCACTTT
CASSQDGTPYVRPLHF
>-|TRBV28|TRBJ1-1|TRBD1
TGTGCCAGCAGCCCGGGACAGGGGAAGACTGAAGCTTTCTTT
CASSPGQGKTEAFF
>once|TRBV9|TRBJ1-2|-
TGTGCCAGCAGCGTAGCCTCGGCTAACTATGGCTACACCTTC
CASSVASANYGYTF
>few|TRBV2|TRBJ1-5|-
TGTGCCAGCACTTGGCAGGGTAATCAGCCCCAGCATTTT
CASTWQGNQPQHF
>-|TRBV30|TRBJ1-4|TRBD1
TGTGCCTGGAGTCTACAGGGGGCCGTTGAAAAACTGTTTTTT
CAWSLQGAVEKLFF
>-|TRBV7-3|TRBJ1-1|-
TGTGCCAGCAGCTTAAGACTAGGGGACACTGAAGCTTTCTTT
CASSLRLGDTEAFF
>-|TRBV5-4|TRBJ2-7|TRBD1
TGTGCCAGCAGCGTACCAGGGGGCGCCTCCTACGAGCAGTACTTC
CASSVPGGASYEQYF
>-|TRBV2|TRBJ1-2|-
TGTGCCAGCAGTATAGAGACAGGCAACTATGGCTACACCTTC
CASSIETGNYGYTF
>-|TRBV19|TRBJ2-5|-
TGTGCCAGTAGTCCCTCAGGGAATCAAGAGACCCAGTACTTC
CASSPSGNQETQYF
>-|TRBV6-5|TRBJ1-2|TRBD1
TGTGCCAGCAGTTACGACAGGGGATATGGCTACACCTTC
CASSYDRGYGYTF
>once|TRBV28|TRBJ2-7|-
TGTGCCAGCAGTTCGACAACGACAGCCGTTTACGTTAACGAGCAGTACTTC
CASSSTTTAVYVNEQYF
>once|TRBV7-8|TRBJ1-4|TRBD1
TGTGCCAGCAGCCCCCGGGACAGGCGTGAAAAACTGTTTTTT
CASSPRDRREKLFF
>-|TRBV5-6|TRBJ2-7|TRBD1
TGTGCCAGCAGCTTGGGGGGACAGGGAGTTATAATTGGCGAGCAGTACTTC
CASSLGGQGVIIGEQYF